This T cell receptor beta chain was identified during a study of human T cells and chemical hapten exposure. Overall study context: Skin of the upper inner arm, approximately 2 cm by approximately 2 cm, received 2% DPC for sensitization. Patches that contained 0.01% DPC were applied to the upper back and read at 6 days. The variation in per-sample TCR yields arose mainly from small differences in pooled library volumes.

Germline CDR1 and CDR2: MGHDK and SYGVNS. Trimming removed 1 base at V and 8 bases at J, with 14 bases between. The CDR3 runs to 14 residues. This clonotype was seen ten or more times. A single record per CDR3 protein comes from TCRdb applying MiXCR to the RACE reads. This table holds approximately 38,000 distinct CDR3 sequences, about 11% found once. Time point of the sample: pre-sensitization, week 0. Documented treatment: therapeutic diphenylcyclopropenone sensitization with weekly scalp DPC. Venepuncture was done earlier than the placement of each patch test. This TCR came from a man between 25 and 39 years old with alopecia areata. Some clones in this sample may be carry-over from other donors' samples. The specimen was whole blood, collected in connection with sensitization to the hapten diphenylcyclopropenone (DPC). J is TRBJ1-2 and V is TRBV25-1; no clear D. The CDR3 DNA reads TGTGCCAGCAGTGAATTAGGCATCACTGGGGGCTACACCTTC. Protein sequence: CASSELGITGGYTF.